What follows are 3 T cell receptor beta chains derived from one specimen sequenced in a study of beta chain features in type 1 diabetes. Investigators reverse transcribed all isolated RNA, so they sequenced expressed TCRB transcripts. The table came from immunoSEQ multiplex PCR; TCRdb's copy has only in-frame clones and leaves some out. The sample yields roughly 150,000 clones, 7.5% to 10% seen once. Sample: central memory CD4+ T cells from blood. These receptors were taken from a man between 18 and 35 years old in good health.

At least ten counts were recorded for this clone. This chain connects TRBV28 to TRBJ2-3; D may be TRBD2 (5 bases). This CDR3 comprises 12 residues. Germline CDR1 reads MDHEN; CDR2 reads SYDVKM. Trimming took off 2 bases at V and 9 bases at J, with 9 bases between the two ends. This chain's CDR3 is CASSLRSGTQYF. DNA of the CDR3: TGTGCCAGCAGTTTACGATCGGGGACGCAGTATTTT.

This chain joins TRBV15 and TRBJ2-2, with D uncertain. Germline V gives CDR1 LNHNV, CDR2 YYDKDF (reference sequence). The CDR3 loop spans 14 amino acids. V dropped 0 bases and J dropped 5 bases, with 7 bases sitting between them. The CDR3 spells CATSRDAVTGELFF. CDR3 coding DNA: TGTGCCACCAGCAGAGATGCGGTGACCGGGGAGCTGTTTTTT.

This clone was recorded at least ten times. The chain uses TRBV30 and TRBJ2-5; 10 bases match TRBD1. Germline CDR1 is GTSNPN and CDR2 is SVGIG (reference sequence). Trimming took 2 bases from V and 3 from J; bases not matched to a gene: 9. The CDR3 is made up of 16 amino acids. CDR3 sequence: CAWSMGTGDREETQYF. CDR3 coding DNA: TGTGCCTGGAGTATGGGGACAGGGGACAGGGAAGAGACCCAGTACTTC.